The T cell receptor (beta chain) described here comes from a study of blood T cell repertoires in COVID-19. Study details: Collection of acute and convalescent COVID-19 samples took place in the United States, Italy and Spain. PBMCs, B-cell-depleted T cells, or T cells were the source of the cDNA or gDNA that made up the material.

The ends were cut back, 8 bases at V and 1 base at J, with 17 bases in the middle. There are 14 residues in the CDR3. Germline values: CDR1 SQVTM, CDR2 ANQGSEA. TCRdb's copy holds only in-frame clones and misses some; the assay was immunoSEQ multiplex PCR. The profile shows around 190,000 clones, over 70% of them singletons. The TCR sequence derives from a man aged 60-69 years with acute or convalescent COVID-19. Specimen: peripheral blood. The chain combines TRBV29-1 with TRBJ1-2; possibly TRBD1 for D (5 bases). The CDR3 loop is CSSTFMDINYGYTF. CDR3 sequence (DNA): TGCAGCTCTACTTTTATGGACATTAACTATGGCTACACCTTC. Drawing the rest from reference TRBV29-1 and TRBJ1-2, the complete variable domain is SAVISQKPSRDICQRGTSLTIQCQVDSQVTMMFWYRQQPGQSLTLIATANQGSEATYESGFVIDKFPISRPNLTFSTLTVSNMSPEDSSIYLCSSTFMDINYGYTFGSGTRLTVV.